This T cell receptor (beta chain) was observed in a study of cytomegalovirus exposure and HLA in healthy donors (TCRdb year 2017). Describing the broader study: An earlier analysis of 587 of the donors reported over 250 Gb of sequence data and roughly 120 million unique TCR beta sequences obtained from approximately 180 million T cells. Among 398 genotyped donors of the cohort, an average of approximately 240,000 unique TCR beta nucleotide sequences were sequenced per donor, about a sixth of them non-productive. In the later analysis, no new phenotypic data were used to find candidate immune exposures; instead, reliance was placed on TCR beta sequences and their occurrence across donors. To predict cytomegalovirus infection status, the study combined high-throughput TCR immunosequencing, statistical association of individual TCRs with disease status, and machine learning. A separate validation cohort of about 110 different subjects was used in addition to the roughly 700-subject first cohort. About 330 gigabases of sequencing data and 91 million or so unique TCR sequences made up an early release that covered 500 to 700 HLA-typed donors. The number of typed donors differed by locus: roughly 629-630 for A, B, C, DRB1 and DQB1; 500 to 550 for DQA1; some 590 for DPA1; and roughly 490 for DPB1. A later genetic analysis used genome-wide SNP genotypes for 398 of the 666 donors, treating that subset as a discovery cohort. HLA typing covered class I and class II loci at four-digit resolution. Using immunosequencing, the study profiled T cell repertoires from 500 to 800 subjects and related those repertoires to cytomegalovirus serostatus. The study was designed to test whether signatures of past pathogen exposure could be identified by cataloging public T cell receptors. In an earlier analysis of 500 to 650 of the donors, high-throughput TCR beta sequencing was used to judge whether each TCR beta V gene segment behaved as functional or pseudogenic. Alongside the repertoire data, information on donor age, sex, ethnicity and CMV serostatus was compiled. Of the roughly 400 genotyped donors, 65% to 90% were placed in the genetic ancestry cluster associated with self-reported Caucasian donors. About five DR-DQ haplotypes were handled as single units for association and clustering, since linkage in the cohort was strong. All discovery cohort repertoires had been generated using a single sequencing platform. In a later analysis, previously published TCR beta repertoires from several hundred donors were re-analyzed and high-resolution HLA genotyping was added so that TCR occurrence patterns could be studied. The study at large found these results: Some IMGT-functional V segments, including TRBV6-2 and TRBV6-3, could not be distinguished by the 87-base-pair reads and were therefore excluded. Only TCR beta chains were sequenced in this cohort, and the absence of alpha or paired-chain data limited detectable features. In a later analysis, several top co-occurrence clusters were reported to appear linked to parvovirus B19, influenza, CMV and Epstein-Barr virus. In a later genetic analysis, fewer N-insertions in productive TCRs were reported among donors in an Asian-associated ancestry cluster than the approximately 710-donor mean. Most TCR sequences were seen in very few donors, while some public TCRs were found in many individuals. A later analysis found that HLA-associated TCR beta chains were more clonally expanded and had lower generation probabilities than equally common non-associated chains. V-gene and J-gene trimming of TCR beta chains was associated with a missense DCLRE1C variant in a later genetic analysis, and the association was replicated in an independent cohort. Specific HLA alleles were associated with about 17,000 TCR beta sequences at a false discovery rate of 0.05 in a later analysis. In vitro tests confirmed that a few of the cytomegalovirus-associated TCR beta chains recognize cytomegalovirus antigens. A further reported finding was that TCR beta sequences accurately predicted the HLA-A and HLA-B alleles for most subjects in the first cohort. HLA typing was unavailable for some donors at each locus, so association tests used only the typed subset. CMV serostatus was the only immune exposure information available for the cohort. Assigning TCR associations to individual alleles was difficult when HLA alleles, especially DR and DQ, strongly co-occurred. Because counts were too low, 15 to 20 rarely observed V segments, including chromosome 9 orphons, were left out of the earlier analysis of approximately 580 of the donors. The authors suggested that the approach could potentially be generalized to other disease states and immunological phenotypes. A later analysis found that TCR association rates varied across HLA loci, with DRB1 alleles showing the most associated TCRs and HLA-C alleles the fewest. The sequencing pipeline was judged likely to have produced a cluster of highly shared sequence variants as a technical artifact. In an earlier analysis of 587 of the donors, most TCR beta V segments appeared in productive rearrangements about 87% or about 30% of the time, broadly matching IMGT annotations. In both the original and validation cohorts, the classifier was reported to diagnose cytomegalovirus status with high specificity and sensitivity. Correlated functional status among segregating V segments might be attributable to linkage disequilibrium, but an unknown experimental factor could not be ruled out. In the study, around 150 TCR beta chains were listed as associated with cytomegalovirus. Sequencing depth was assumed to be roughly uniform across donors in the presence/absence analyses, though that assumption may not hold. A later analysis found that most CMV-associated TCR beta chains appeared HLA-restricted, with HLA associations seemingly driven largely by CMV exposure.

Measured from the cysteine to the phenylalanine, the CDR3 is 14 residues long. Only CDR3 DNA remains: 42 bases, in frame from the first base. V and J are trimmed by 4 bases and 7 bases, and the gene matches miss 8 bases of the junction. The germline V gene gives CDR1 as SNHLY and CDR2 as FYNNEI. Library method: the immunoSEQ multiplex PCR assay. A mixture of 60 forward primers for TCR Vbeta segments and 13 reverse primers for TCR Jbeta segments was used in the multiplex PCR. The CDR3 region of rearranged TCR beta genes was amplified from genomic DNA by a multiplex PCR assay. The amplified TCR beta libraries were sequenced on the Illumina HiSeq System as 87-base-pair reads. The source study handled its data this way. In a later analysis, tens of millions of unique TCR beta chains were counted across the roughly 700 repertoires, and roughly 10 million of these chains were shared by at least two donors. To remove PCR and sequencing errors, raw reads were error-corrected and collapsed into unique sequences using a nearest-neighbor algorithm that merged closely related sequences. CDR3 sequences were aligned to IMGT reference sequences to assign V, D and J gene segments. For a sequence to be retained, a match of at least six nucleotides was required to both a V gene segment and a J gene segment. Rearrangements were called productive when the CDR3 lacked stop codons and stayed in frame with V and J; all others were non-productive. CDR3 was defined according to IMGT convention as the region running from the second conserved V-encoded cysteine to the conserved J-encoded phenylalanine. Sequences without an unambiguous match to a single V gene segment were excluded from the earlier analysis of about 630 of the donors. In an earlier analysis of 587 of the donors, a V segment was called functional when productive rearrangements were above 56.7%, and segregating when the standard deviation between donors exceeded 5%. A statistical classification framework was built for diagnosing cytomegalovirus status from the catalog of TCR beta chain sequences. In a later analysis, V and J genes were assigned by comparing TCR nucleotide sequences against IMGT/GENE-DB human TR gene sequences. A later analysis assigned CDR3 sequences and most-parsimonious VDJ recombination scenarios with the TCRdist pipeline. In a later analysis, each TCR beta chain was defined by its CDR3 amino acid sequence together with its V-gene family, and reads without a unique V-gene family were excluded. In a later analysis, fewer than 600 highly shared, low-generation-probability nucleotide sequences were removed to address suspected cross-contamination and a sequencing artifact. In a later analysis, a clonal expansion index for each public chain was calculated from normalized within-repertoire ranks of inferred template counts. A later analysis computed generation probabilities with a VDJ recombination model fitted to out-of-frame rearrangements, and checked the results against IGoR. In a later analysis, hypergeometric tests were used to score TCR-TCR, TCR-HLA and TCR-CMV co-occurrence, with a repertoire-size bias correction applied to TCR pairs. False discovery rates were estimated in a later analysis by permuting HLA or CMV assignments 20 times. In a later analysis, co-occurring TCRs were grouped using DBSCAN, with TCRdist sequence similarity added in when clustering inside HLA-allele-positive subsets. Co-occurrence clustering excluded repertoires with fewer than 30,000 or more than 120,000 public chains, plus five with anomalous nucleotide sharing. As stored in TCRdb, this immuneACCESS dataset retains in-frame rearrangements with V and J assigned. A fraction of the clones does not appear; measured against another copy, unresolved V genes explain less than half of the discrepancy, and the remainder lacks a known reason. The DNA was the basis for D and trimming; V, J and clone size are from that table. Across this sample there are about 170,000 clones, with 62% seen only once. Just under 3% of the sample lies in the top ten.

A note on this clone: Its antigen is currently not known. The input lacks base qualities; no much larger clone sits a single base away.

The cohort was made up of approximately 670 healthy bone marrow donors. Cohort members were all nominally healthy when sampled, although unrecorded immune exposures were likely present. The donor tested CMV seronegative and was one of the 352 seronegative cohort members. Each donor provided a peripheral blood sample, and peripheral blood mononuclear cells were used for TCR beta sequencing. Genomic DNA extraction from the blood cell samples was performed with the Qiagen DNeasy Blood Extraction Kit. Sequenced: PBMCs. The rearrangement joined TRBV2 to TRBJ1-2; 8 of the junction bases match TRBD1. This clonotype was obtained from a man in his forties or fifties in good health and CMV-seronegative. The DNA sequence follows: TGTGCCAGCAGTGTTACAGGGGGGGCAAGTGGCTACACCTTC. Its translation is CASSVTGGASGYTF.